The TCR beta chain under discussion was sequenced for a study of post-analysis software for immune sequencing data. Overall study context: Patients with relapsing-remitting, secondary progressive and progressive-relapsing multiple sclerosis courses were all represented.

Study observations and caveats: Samples prepared in the same batch strongly co-clustered by F measure. In multiple sclerosis, normalized Chao1 diversity was significantly below that of controls.

Unique-molecular-identifier-tagged TCR beta cDNA libraries were used. When roughly 0.85 to 11 million T cells were used, they gave some 540,000 cDNA molecules. TCRdb used MiXCR to reprocess the PCR reads, holding one entry per CDR3 protein. The sample includes about 570,000 distinct CDR3 sequences, about a third seen only once; the top ten take 6%. This clonotype has a handful of counts. The target antigen is unknown. The TCR comes from a girl aged 2-17 years with multiple sclerosis. Sequencing input: blood.

CDR3 in DNA: TGTGCCAGCAGCTTACGGACGGGGGGGCCCCAGTACTTC. Its translation: CASSLRTGGPQYF. The rearrangement uses TRBV13 and TRBJ2-5; 8 nucleotides line up with TRBD2. This CDR3 spans 13 amino acids. Germline V lookup: CDR1 PRHDT, CDR2 FYEKMQ (reference sequence). V gave up 2 bases and J gave up 9 bases; unmatched junction bases: 5.